These 23 T cell receptor beta chains were all obtained from the same sample, sequenced in a study of cytomegalovirus exposure and HLA in healthy donors (dated by TCRdb to 2017 to 2019). The library was produced with the immunoSEQ multiplex PCR assay. What TCRdb holds here is the immuneACCESS table cut down to in-frame rearrangements. Part of the clones is not present; checked against another copy, under half of the missing clones reflect an unresolved V gene, and the others are unexplained. The table for this sample lists fewer than 150,000 clones; roughly 83% of them were counted only once. The ten largest clones capture roughly 5.3% of the sample. Specimen: PBMCs. The receptors stem from a man aged 18 to 29 in good health and CMV-seronegative.

The chain combines TRBV7-8 with TRBJ2-5; 11 bases align to TRBD2. This CDR3 spans 15 amino acids. Germline V lookup: CDR1 SGHVS, CDR2 FQNEAQ. Unmatched junction bases numbered 2, after V lost 4 bases and J lost 1 base. The CDR3 protein is CASSWGTSGQETQYF. The CDR3 DNA follows: TGTGCCAGCAGCTGGGGGACTAGCGGCCAAGAGACCCAGTACTTC.

This sequence joins TRBV6-5 and TRBJ2-5; the match to TRBD1 covers 8 bases. CDR3 length: 13 amino acids. The J segment lost 6 bases and the V segment lost 6 bases, leaving 6 bases of the junction unmatched. Germline-derived CDR1 and CDR2 are MNHEY and SVGAGI. For the CDR3, the DNA is TGTGCCAGCAGCCTCCAGGGGGCTCAGACCCAGTACTTC. It yields the protein CASSLQGAQTQYF.

This clone appeared a single time. V and J are TRBV5-1 and TRBJ2-1; 7 bases are a match to TRBD2. Germline CDR1 SGHRS, CDR2 YFSETQ. J was trimmed by 9 bases and V by 1 base; bases with no gene match: 7. The length of the CDR3 is 14 residues. The CDR3 bases are TGCGCCAGCAGCTTGCGGGGAGGGCCATCTGAGCAGTTCTTC. Translated, it gives CASSLRGGPSEQFF.

This rearrangement joins TRBV13 to TRBJ2-1, with 8 positions matching TRBD2. Unmatched junction bases numbered 12, after V lost 5 bases and J lost 0 bases. CDR3 length: 18 amino acids. Germline lookup yields CDR1 PRHDT and CDR2 FYEKMQ (reference sequence). CDR3 sequence reads: CASSPRTSLSLSYNEQFF. The CDR3 bases are TGTGCCAGCAGCCCACGGACTAGCCTTAGTCTCTCCTACAATGAGCAGTTCTTC.

The genes are TRBV6-1 and TRBJ1-3; D may be TRBD1 (5 bases). This CDR3 has 13 residues. CDR1 and CDR2 (germline): MNHNS, SASEGT. The V end lost 6 bases, the J end lost 4 bases, and 10 bases lay between the germline ends. The CDR3 loop is CASSDGAGNTIYF. The CDR3 region has the DNA TGTGCCAGCAGCGATGGGGCCGGAAACACCATATATTTT.

The chain employs TRBV6-6 and TRBJ2-7, with 7 positions matching TRBD1. Trimming removed 2 bases from V and 4 bases from J; junction bases left unmatched: 8. There are 15 residues in the CDR3. Germline V lookup: CDR1 MNHNY, CDR2 SVGAGI (reference sequence). CDR3 DNA sequence: TGTGCCAGCAGTTACCCGGGACAGCTTTCTTACGAGCAGTACTTC. Encoded protein: CASSYPGQLSYEQYF.

The chain uses TRBV6-7 and TRBJ1-1; unclear D gene. TRBV6-7 is labeled an ORF, and its function is uncertain. The CDR3 totals 17 residues. Trimming cost V 2 bases and J 3 bases, with 19 bases left between them. The CDR3 coding sequence is TGTGCCAGCAGTTACCTAGTAGCGCGGGGTTCAGACACTGAAGCTTTCTTT. Its translation is CASSYLVARGSDTEAFF.

The V call is TRBV9, the J call TRBJ1-1; 9 bases are a match to TRBD1. This CDR3 is built from 15 residues. CDR1 SGDLS and CDR2 YYNGEE come from the germline V gene. V lost 4 bases to trimming and J lost 5 bases; unmatched junction nucleotides: 9. CDR3 nucleotides: TGTGCCAGCAGCATGGCAAAGACAGGGGGGACTGAAGCTTTCTTT. Its protein is CASSMAKTGGTEAFF.

In regard to this clone: Other DNA sequences of this sample code for an identical CDR3. The chain has TRBV27 and TRBJ2-5, with D perhaps matching TRBD2 (5 bases). The ends were cut back, 5 bases at V and 5 bases at J, with 6 bases in the middle. The CDR3 extends over 11 amino acids. Germline assignment: CDR1 MNHEY and CDR2 SMNVEV (reference sequence). CDR3 DNA sequence: TGTGCCAGCAGTCGGGGTGAGACCCAGTACTTC. Translation: CASSRGETQYF.

The J gene is TRBJ1-1, the V gene TRBV2, with D possibly being TRBD1 (6 bases). Germline values: CDR1 SNHLY, CDR2 FYNNEI. V dropped 4 bases and J dropped 1 base, with 13 bases sitting between them. The CDR3 extends over 15 amino acids. The chain's CDR3 is CASSVGGAQNTEAFF. The CDR3 DNA reads as TGTGCCAGCAGTGTCGGGGGGGCGCAGAACACTGAAGCTTTCTTT.

The V call is TRBV29-1, the J call TRBJ2-1; D possibly corresponds to TRBD2 (7 bases). The CDR3 is 17 residues long. Germline loops: CDR1 SQVTM, CDR2 ANQGSEA. Trimming pared 3 bases from V and 2 bases from J, leaving 20 bases between. The CDR3, as DNA: TGCAGCGTTGAGTCTGGTGTTGGGGAGGGGGCCTACAATGAGCAGTTCTTC. Its translation is CSVESGVGEGAYNEQFF.

J is TRBJ2-1 and V is TRBV6-5, with D maybe TRBD2 (6 bases). Per germline, CDR1 MNHEY and CDR2 SVGAGI. V lost 6 bases to trimming and J lost 6 bases, with 12 bases between them. This CDR3 region has 13 residues. The CDR3 bases are TGTGCCAGCAGCGGGAGAGGAGCCAATGAGCAGTTCTTC. This sequence encodes CASSGRGANEQFF.

The rearrangement links TRBV5-6 to TRBJ2-7; 11 bases fit TRBD1. Looked up from germline, CDR1 is SGHDT and CDR2 is YYEEEE. CDR3 length: 14 residues. The junction had 3 bases not matched to a gene; V was cut back by 4 bases and J by 3 bases. The CDR3 DNA is TGTGCCAGCAGCGGGGGACAGGGGGGCTACGAGCAGTACTTC. Protein: CASSGGQGGYEQYF. Full variable domain (outside the CDR3, taken from reference TRBV5-6 and TRBJ2-7): DAGVTQSPTHLIKTRGQQVTLRCSPKSGHDTVSWYQQALGQGPQFIFQYYEEEERQRGNFPDRFSGHQFPNYSSELNVNALLLGDSALYLCASSGGQGGYEQYFGPGTRLTVT.

This clone was found a few times. The rearrangement uses TRBV4-1 and TRBJ2-7; possibly TRBD1 for D (6 bases). There are 14 residues in the CDR3. V was shortened by 1 base and J by 3 bases, with 10 bases between the two germline ends. Germline V gene data show CDR1 as MGHRA and CDR2 as YSYEKL. Here the CDR3 DNA reads TGCGCCAGCAGCCAAGCACAGGGTAGCTACGAGCAGTACTTC. It codes for CASSQAQGSYEQYF.

The rearrangement joins TRBV28 to TRBJ1-1; D uncertain. This CDR3 has 14 residues. Germline lookup yields CDR1 MDHEN and CDR2 SYDVKM. The V gene lost 8 bases and the J gene lost 6 bases, with 19 bases spanning the gap. The CDR3 DNA is TGTGCCAGCCAGACCAGTCCTAACCGGGCTGAAGCTTTCTTT. This encodes CASQTSPNRAEAFF. The entire variable domain, with the rest obtained from reference TRBV28 and TRBJ1-1, is as follows: DVKVTQSSRYLVKRTGEKVFLECVQDMDHENMFWYRQDPGLGLRLIYFSYDVKMKEKGDIPEGYSVSREKKERFSLILESASTNQTSMYLCASQTSPNRAEAFFGQGTRLTVV.

The chain links TRBV13 to TRBJ2-2; 13 positions match TRBD2. Losses at the gene ends were 5 bases for V and 5 bases for J; bases not matched to a gene: 5. Germline CDR1 PRHDT, CDR2 FYEKMQ (reference sequence). The CDR3 spans 16 residues. CDR3 region: CASSPRTSGSTGELFF. The CDR3 bases are TGTGCCAGCAGCCCCAGGACTAGCGGGAGTACCGGGGAGCTGTTTTTT.

This clone came up a few times. The chain couples TRBV9 to TRBJ1-2; D is unresolved. Germline V gives CDR1 SGDLS, CDR2 YYNGEE. Trimming took 0 bases from V and 6 from J, leaving 9 bases between them. The CDR3 covers 13 residues. The CDR3 DNA follows: TGTGCCAGCAGCGTAGCAGGCAGAGATGGCTACACCTTC. Residues: CASSVAGRDGYTF.

This chain uses TRBV5-5 with TRBJ1-1; D remains unclear. Trimming left V 4 bases short and J 3 bases short, with 7 bases between. Germline V lookup: CDR1 SGHKS, CDR2 YYEKEE (reference sequence). The CDR3 has 12 amino acids. CDR3 bases: TGTGCCAGCAGCCCACTAGACACTGAAGCTTTCTTT. It codes for CASSPLDTEAFF.

The chain is built from TRBV6-4 and TRBJ2-2, with D maybe TRBD2 (6 bases). In germline, CDR1 is MRHNA, CDR2 SNTAGT. With 4 bases removed from V and 7 bases from J, the gap between germline ends came to 13 bases. CDR3 size: 14 residues. For the CDR3, the DNA is TGTGCCAGCAGTGCTAGCGAACGTGGCGGGGAGCTGTTTTTT. As protein: CASSASERGGELFF.

The genes are TRBV30 and TRBJ2-3; 11 nucleotides match TRBD2. This CDR3 region has 19 residues. Germline loops: CDR1 GTSNPN, CDR2 SVGIG (reference sequence). Germline trimming cut 0 bases from V and 5 bases from J; bases unmatched to any gene: 16. The CDR3 DNA sequence: TGTGCCTGGAGTGTGTCCGTCGATTCGACTAGCGGGGAGCTAGATACGCAGTATTTT. Translation gives CAWSVSVDSTSGELDTQYF.

This chain links TRBV19 with TRBJ2-7; 10 positions match TRBD1. V lost 7 bases to trimming and J lost 2 bases; unmatched junction nucleotides: 11. The CDR3 runs to 16 residues. Germline-derived CDR1 and CDR2 are LNHDA and SQIVND (reference sequence). DNA of the CDR3: TGTGCCAGTACCACCGCCGGGACAGGGGCCCCCTACGAGCAGTACTTC. Protein: CASTTAGTGAPYEQYF. The full variable domain, completed using reference TRBV19 and TRBJ2-7, is DGGITQSPKYLFRKEGQNVTLSCEQNLNHDAMYWYRQDPGQGLRLIYYSQIVNDFQKGDIAEGYSVSREKKESFPLTVTSAQKNPTAFYLCASTTAGTGAPYEQYFGPGTRLTVT.

The CDR3 nucleotides read TGTGCCAGCAGCTCCGGACTAGCGGGGGGGCAGTATTTT. Encoded protein: CASSSGLAGGQYF. The V call is TRBV11-3, the J call TRBJ2-3, with 14 bases identical to TRBD2. The trim removed 4 bases at V and 11 bases at J, leaving 2 bases unmatched. Germline V gene data show CDR1 as SGHNT and CDR2 as YENEEA. The CDR3 covers 13 residues.

This clone appeared once. The J gene is TRBJ1-1, the V gene TRBV4-2; 9 positions agree with TRBD1. The CDR3 runs 15 residues. The ends lost 0 bases at V and 5 bases at J; junction bases unmatched: 4. The germline V gene encodes CDR1 LGHNA and CDR2 YNFKEQ. CDR3: CASSQDWTGDTEAFF. CDR3 sequence (DNA): TGTGCCAGCAGCCAAGACTGGACAGGGGATACTGAAGCTTTCTTT.